The source of this T cell receptor (beta chain) is a study of T cells in Graves' hyperthyroidism and ophthalmopathy. Findings and limits, study-wide: Researchers report that a 13 V-J model separated ophthalmopathy from stable hyperthyroidism.

J was trimmed by 1 base and V by 3 bases; bases with no gene match: 2. CDR1 and CDR2 (germline): ENHRY, SYGVKD. The CDR3 has 14 residues. Amplification of TCR beta CDR3 regions used RNA as the template. When the TCR CDR3 underwent first-round RT-PCR, the HTBI primer set was used. TCRdb analysed the multiplex PCR reads with MiXCR anew, one entry per CDR3 protein. The sample has 480,000 or so distinct CDR3 sequences, about 46% seen once; the top ten hold roughly 45%. There are many counts of this clonotype. The antigen remains undetermined. Sequenced: peripheral blood or thyroid tissue (not recorded which). The source is an adult woman with Graves' disease, either hyperthyroidism or ophthalmopathy (not recorded which). The J gene is TRBJ2-5, the V gene TRBV10-3; TRBD2 agrees at 7 bases. CDR3 in DNA: TGTGCCATCAGTGAACTAGCGAGCCAAGAGACCCAGTACTTC. Protein product: CAISELASQETQYF.